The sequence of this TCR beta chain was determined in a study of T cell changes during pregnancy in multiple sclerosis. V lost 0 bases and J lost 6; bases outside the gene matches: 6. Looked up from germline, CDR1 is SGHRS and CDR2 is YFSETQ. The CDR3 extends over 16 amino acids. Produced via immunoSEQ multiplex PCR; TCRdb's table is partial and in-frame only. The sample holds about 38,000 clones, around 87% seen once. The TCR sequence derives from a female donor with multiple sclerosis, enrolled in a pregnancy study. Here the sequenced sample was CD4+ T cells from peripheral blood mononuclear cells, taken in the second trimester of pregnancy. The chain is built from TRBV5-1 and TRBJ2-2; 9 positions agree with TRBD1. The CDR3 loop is CASSLAWTGESGELFF. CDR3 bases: TGCGCCAGCAGCTTGGCTTGGACAGGGGAATCCGGGGAGCTGTTTTTT.